This T cell receptor beta chain was profiled in a study of blood T cell repertoires in COVID-19. Overall study: The United States, Italy and Spain provided the acute and convalescent COVID-19 samples. The analysed material was cDNA or gDNA that came from T cells, B-cell-depleted T cells, or PBMCs.

Original handling: Scientists estimated how many nucleated cells there were by amplifying reference gene primers. TCRdb keeps only in-frame clones here, not all; method: immunoSEQ multiplex PCR. V and J calls and clone size are copied from that table; D and trimming were computed from the DNA. The sample contains about 250,000 clones, nearly 85% of which appear only once. The germline gives CDR1 SGHTA, CDR2 FQGNSA. This CDR3 has 15 amino acids. V trimming: 5 bases; J trimming: 1 base; junction bases outside the gene matches: 8. The chain employs TRBV7-2 and TRBJ2-7, with TRBD1 identical over 7 bases. This clonotype originated in a human donor in a cohort sampled during active COVID-19. Source material: peripheral blood. The CDR3 DNA is TGTGCCAGCAGCACCTCGACAGGGCAATCCTACGAGCAGTACTTC. This sequence encodes CASSTSTGQSYEQYF.